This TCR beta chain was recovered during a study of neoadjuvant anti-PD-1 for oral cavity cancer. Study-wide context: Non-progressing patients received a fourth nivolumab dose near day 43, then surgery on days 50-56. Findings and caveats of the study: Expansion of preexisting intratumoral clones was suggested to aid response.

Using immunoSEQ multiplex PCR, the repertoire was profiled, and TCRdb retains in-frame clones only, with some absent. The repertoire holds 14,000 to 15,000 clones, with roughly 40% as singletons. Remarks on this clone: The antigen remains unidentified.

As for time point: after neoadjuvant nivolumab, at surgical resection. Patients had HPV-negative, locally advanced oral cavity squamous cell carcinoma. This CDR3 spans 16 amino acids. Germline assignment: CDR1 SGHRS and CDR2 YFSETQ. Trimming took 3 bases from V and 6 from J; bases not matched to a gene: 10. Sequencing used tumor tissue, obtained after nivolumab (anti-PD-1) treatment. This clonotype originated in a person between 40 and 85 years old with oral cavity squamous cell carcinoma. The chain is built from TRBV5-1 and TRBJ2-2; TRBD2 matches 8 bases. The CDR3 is CASSWGSGSFSGELFF. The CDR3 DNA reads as TGCGCCAGCAGCTGGGGAAGCGGGAGCTTTTCCGGGGAGCTGTTTTTT.